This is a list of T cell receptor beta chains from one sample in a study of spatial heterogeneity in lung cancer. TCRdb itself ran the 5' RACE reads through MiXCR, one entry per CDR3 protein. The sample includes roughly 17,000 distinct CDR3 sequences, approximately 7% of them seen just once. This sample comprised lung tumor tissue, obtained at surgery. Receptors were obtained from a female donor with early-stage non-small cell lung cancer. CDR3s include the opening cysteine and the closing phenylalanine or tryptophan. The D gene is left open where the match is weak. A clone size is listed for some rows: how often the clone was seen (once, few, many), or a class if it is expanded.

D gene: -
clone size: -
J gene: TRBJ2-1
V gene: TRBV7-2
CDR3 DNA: TGTGCCAGCAGCTTAGGGAGCCCGCCCGACGGGCAGTTCTTC
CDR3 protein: CASSLGSPPDGQFF

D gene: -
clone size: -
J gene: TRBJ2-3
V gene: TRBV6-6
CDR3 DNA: TGTGCCAGCAGTTACTCGGGGGATACGCAGTATTTT
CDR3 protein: CASSYSGDTQYF

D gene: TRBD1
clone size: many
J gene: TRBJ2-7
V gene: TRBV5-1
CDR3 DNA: TGCGCCAGCAGCCTTGCGCGACAGGGGGTAGTATACGAGCAGTACTTC
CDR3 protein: CASSLARQGVVYEQYF

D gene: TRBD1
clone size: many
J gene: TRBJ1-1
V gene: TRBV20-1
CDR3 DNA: TGCAGTGCCCGAGGACAGGGAAGAGAGGTCACTGAAGCTTTCTTT
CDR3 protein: CSARGQGREVTEAFF

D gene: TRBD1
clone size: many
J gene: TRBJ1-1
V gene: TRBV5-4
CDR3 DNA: TGTGCCAGCAGCCCCCCGGGACAGGGGGCGCCGGGCACTGAAGCTTTCTTT
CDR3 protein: CASSPPGQGAPGTEAFF

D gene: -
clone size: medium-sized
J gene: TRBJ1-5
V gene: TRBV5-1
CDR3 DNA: TGCGCCAGCAGCTTGGAAGGGCAGAATCAGCCCCAGCATTTT
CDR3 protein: CASSLEGQNQPQHF

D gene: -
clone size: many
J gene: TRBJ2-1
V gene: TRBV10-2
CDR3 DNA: TGCGCCAGCAGGGAAGGGGTCTCCTACAATGAGCAGTTCTTC
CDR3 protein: CASREGVSYNEQFF

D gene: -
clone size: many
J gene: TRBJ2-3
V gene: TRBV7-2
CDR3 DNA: TGTGCCAGCAGCTTCGGTCAGGGAGGCACAGATACGCAGTATTTT
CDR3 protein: CASSFGQGGTDTQYF

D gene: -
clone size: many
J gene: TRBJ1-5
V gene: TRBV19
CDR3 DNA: TGTGCCAGTAGTATAAATGAGGTACAGCCCCAGCATTTT
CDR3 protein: CASSINEVQPQHF

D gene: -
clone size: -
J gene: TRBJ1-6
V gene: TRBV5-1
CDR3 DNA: TGCGCCAGCAGCCCCGACGGCGCAGGGAATTCACCCCTCCACTTT
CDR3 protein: CASSPDGAGNSPLHF

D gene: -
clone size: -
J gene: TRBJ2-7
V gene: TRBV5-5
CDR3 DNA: TGTGCCAGCAGCGCCAACATATTGGGGGACGAGCAGTACTTC
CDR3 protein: CASSANILGDEQYF

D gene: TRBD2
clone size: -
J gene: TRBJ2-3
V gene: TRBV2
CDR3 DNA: TGTGCCAGCAGTGAGCCTAGCGGGACGACAGATACGCAGTATTTT
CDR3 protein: CASSEPSGTTDTQYF

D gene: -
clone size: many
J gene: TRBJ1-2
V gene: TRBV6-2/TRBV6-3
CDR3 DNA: TGTGCCAGCAGTTATAGGCTCTCGGCGGGCTACACCTTC
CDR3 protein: CASSYRLSAGYTF

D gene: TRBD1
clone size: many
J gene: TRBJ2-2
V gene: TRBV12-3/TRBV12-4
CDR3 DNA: TGTGCCAGCAGCGCGGACAGGGGAAACACCGGGGAGCTGTTTTTT
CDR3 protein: CASSADRGNTGELFF

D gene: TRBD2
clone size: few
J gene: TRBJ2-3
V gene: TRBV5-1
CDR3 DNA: TGCGCCAGCAGCTTGCGGGGGGTGAGAACAGATACGCAGTATTTT
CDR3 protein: CASSLRGVRTDTQYF

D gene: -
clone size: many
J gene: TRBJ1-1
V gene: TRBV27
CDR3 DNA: TGTGCCAGCAGTCCCTATACAGGGCGTGACACTGAAGCTTTCTTT
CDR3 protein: CASSPYTGRDTEAFF

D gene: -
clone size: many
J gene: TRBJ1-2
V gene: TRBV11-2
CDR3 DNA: TGTGCCAGCAGCTTAGATGGTTTACGGAATAACTATGGCTACACCTTC
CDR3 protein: CASSLDGLRNNYGYTF

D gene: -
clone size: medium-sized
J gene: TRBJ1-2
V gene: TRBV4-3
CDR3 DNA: TGCGCCAGCAGCCAAGTCGTTGGGGCTAACTATGGCTACACCTTC
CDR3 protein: CASSQVVGANYGYTF

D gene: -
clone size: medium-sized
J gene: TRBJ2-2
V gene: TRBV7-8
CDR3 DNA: TGTGCCAGCACGGAGAGCACCGGGGAGCTGTTTTTT
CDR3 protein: CASTESTGELFF

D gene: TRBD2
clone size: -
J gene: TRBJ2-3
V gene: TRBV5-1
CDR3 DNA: TGCGCCAGCAGTCGAGCGGGGGGCCACACAGATACGCAGTATTTT
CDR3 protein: CASSRAGGHTDTQYF

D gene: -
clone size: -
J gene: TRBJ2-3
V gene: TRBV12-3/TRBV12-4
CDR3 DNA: TGTGCCAGCAGTCGACAGAGCCGCTCTAGCACAGATACGCAGTATTTT
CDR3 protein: CASSRQSRSSTDTQYF

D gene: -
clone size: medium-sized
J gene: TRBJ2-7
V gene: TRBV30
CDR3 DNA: TGTGCCTGGAGCCCTACCCTGAGGGCCTACGAGCAGTACTTC
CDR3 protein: CAWSPTLRAYEQYF

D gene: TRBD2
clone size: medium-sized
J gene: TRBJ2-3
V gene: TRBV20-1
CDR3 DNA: TGCAGTGCGACAGGGACTAGCGGGGTTTTGGATACGCAGTATTTT
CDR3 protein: CSATGTSGVLDTQYF

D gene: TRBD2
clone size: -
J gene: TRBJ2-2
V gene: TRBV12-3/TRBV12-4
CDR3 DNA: TGTGCCAGCAGTCGGACTAGCGGGGGCGGGAACACCGGGGAGCTGTTTTTT
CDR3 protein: CASSRTSGGGNTGELFF

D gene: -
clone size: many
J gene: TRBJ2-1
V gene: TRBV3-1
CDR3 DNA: TGTGCCAGCAGCCAAGTCAGGGCGGGCCTGCAGTTCTTC
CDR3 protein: CASSQVRAGLQFF

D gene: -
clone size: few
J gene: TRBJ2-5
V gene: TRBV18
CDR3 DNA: TGTGCCAGCTCTCCAGGGGTACAAGAGACCCAGTACTTC
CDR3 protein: CASSPGVQETQYF

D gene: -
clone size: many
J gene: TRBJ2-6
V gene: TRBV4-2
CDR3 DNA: TGTGCCAGCACCAAAGAGTGGAGGGGCTCTGGGGCCAACGTCCTGACTTTC
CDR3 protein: CASTKEWRGSGANVLTF

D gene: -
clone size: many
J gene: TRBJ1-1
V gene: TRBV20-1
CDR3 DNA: TGCAGTGCTCATTCCCCCGGGCTAGTAAACACTGAAGCTTTCTTT
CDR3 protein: CSAHSPGLVNTEAFF

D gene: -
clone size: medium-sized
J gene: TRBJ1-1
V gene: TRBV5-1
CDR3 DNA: TGCGCCAGCAGCCGAGCGGGAGTCGGGGACACTGAAGCTTTCTTT
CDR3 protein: CASSRAGVGDTEAFF

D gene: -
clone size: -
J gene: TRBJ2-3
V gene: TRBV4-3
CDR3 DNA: TGCGCCAGCAGCCAAGGAAAAGCTAGCACAGATACGCAGTATTTT
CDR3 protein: CASSQGKASTDTQYF

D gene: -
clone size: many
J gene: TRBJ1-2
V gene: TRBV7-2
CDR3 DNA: TGTGCCAGCAGCTTCTTGCGGGGAGGTGGCTACACCTTC
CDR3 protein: CASSFLRGGGYTF

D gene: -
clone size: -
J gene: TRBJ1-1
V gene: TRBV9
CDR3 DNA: TGTGCCAGCAGCATGGGCCCGTATGGCGAAGCTTTCTTT
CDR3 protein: CASSMGPYGEAFF

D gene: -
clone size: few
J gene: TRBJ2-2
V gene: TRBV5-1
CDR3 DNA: TGCGCCAGCAGCTTAGGTAGTGCGAACACCGGGGAGCTGTTTTTT
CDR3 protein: CASSLGSANTGELFF